The TCR beta chain under discussion was sequenced for a study of blood T cell repertoires in COVID-19. Study-level background: From the United States, Italy and Spain came samples of acute and convalescent COVID-19. T cells, B-cell-depleted T cells, or PBMCs supplied cDNA or gDNA.

Authors' analysis steps: It was from reference gene primer amplification that nucleated cell counts were estimated. TCRdb keeps only in-frame clones here, not all; method: immunoSEQ multiplex PCR. The D gene and trimming were derived from the DNA, and the V and J assignments and clone size from that table. The table includes a few hundred thousand clones, around 87% detected once. Everyone who took part was roughly 18 to 89 years old, and they came from about 25 US areas. CDR1 and CDR2 from the germline V gene are LGHDT and YNNKEL (reference sequence). CDR3 length: 16 amino acids. J lost 4 bases, V lost 6 bases, and 7 bases had no gene match.

Sequencing used PBMCs or T cells enriched from blood (not recorded which). This TCR was recovered from a man aged 30 to 45 who had been exposed to COVID-19. The chain employs TRBV3-1 (or the pseudogene TRBV3-2) and TRBJ2-5; 14 nucleotides align to TRBD2. CDR3 in amino acids: CASSLGTSGGIETQYF. In nucleotides, the CDR3 is TGTGCCAGCAGTCTTGGGACTAGCGGGGGTATAGAGACCCAGTACTTC.